One sample yielded the 30 T cell receptor beta chains listed below, sequenced in a study of vaccination and CD4 T cells after COVID-19. These receptors have no identified antigens. Described treatment: approximately nine-day PBMC culture with coronavirus spike peptide pools or control peptides (ViraFEST assay). An Oncomine TCR Beta short-read assay was used to sequence the DNA from cultured CD4+ T cells. Using its own MiXCR run on the PCR reads, TCRdb lists one record per CDR3 protein. In the table there are tens of thousands of distinct CDR3 sequences, 70% of which are singletons. Sequenced input: CD4+ T cells from blood, cultured in vitro. The receptors shown here come from a human donor who had recovered from COVID-19.

The chain links TRBV20-1 to TRBJ2-4; 7 nucleotides agree with TRBD2. Germline CDR1 and CDR2: DFQATT and SNEGSKA (reference sequence). V shed 0 bases, J shed 3 bases, and the junction held 5 bases outside the gene matches. The CDR3 runs to 15 residues. This CDR3 reads CSARDLTSDKNIQYF. The CDR3 DNA sequence: TGCAGTGCTAGAGATTTAACTAGCGACAAAAACATTCAGTACTTC.

This chain connects TRBV5-6 to TRBJ2-7, with a weak D call TRBD2 (5 bases). The CDR3 runs to 14 residues. Per germline, CDR1 SGHDT and CDR2 YYEEEE. V was pared by 2 bases and J by 0 bases, with 9 bases between. Written as DNA, the CDR3 is TGTGCCAGCAGCTTCCGGGGTAGCTCCTACGAGCAGTACTTC. Translated: CASSFRGSSYEQYF.

The chain links TRBV6-5 to TRBJ1-2; a weak D match, TRBD1 (5 bases). V was trimmed by 3 bases and J by 6 bases, leaving 11 bases between them. Germline lookup yields CDR1 MNHEY and CDR2 SVGAGI. The CDR3 is made up of 13 amino acids. CDR3 region: CASSYTPRDGYTF. CDR3 DNA sequence: TGTGCCAGCAGTTATACTCCCAGGGATGGCTACACCTTC.

The genes are TRBV9 and TRBJ2-5; TRBD2 might be the D (5 bases). With 3 bases removed from V and 5 bases from J, the gap between germline ends came to 17 bases. The CDR3 length is 15 residues. CDR1 is SGDLS and CDR2 is YYNGEE in the germline V gene. The CDR3 DNA reads as TGTGCCAGCAGCGGGTTGACCGGTTGGGAGGAGACCCAGTACTTC. Its protein product is CASSGLTGWEETQYF.

V and J are TRBV21-1 and TRBJ2-6; the table calls TRBD1, which could not be checked here. TRBV21-1 is assigned pseudogene status. The CDR3 totals 15 residues. CDR3 amino acids: CASKRQGVWANVLTF. The CDR3 DNA follows: TGTGCCAGCAAACGGCAGGGGGTTTGGGCCAACGTCCTGACTTTC.

The chain recombines TRBV27 with TRBJ2-2; unclear D gene. Germline V gene lookup returns CDR1 MNHEY and CDR2 SMNVEV (reference sequence). Trimming left V 0 bases short and J 1 base short, with 6 bases between. This CDR3 comprises 15 residues. The chain's CDR3 is CASSLSGRNTGELFF. CDR3 coding DNA: TGTGCCAGCAGTTTATCGGGTAGGAACACCGGGGAGCTGTTTTTT.

The CDR3 here is CASGETGRPRIQYF. The DNA of the CDR3 is TGTGCCAGCGGAGAAACAGGGCGCCCGCGGATTCAGTACTTC. This chain joins TRBV7-8 and TRBJ2-4; D perhaps matches TRBD1 (6 bases). V lost 8 bases and J 10 bases, leaving 21 bases between the germline ends. Germline V gene sequence: CDR1 SGHVS, CDR2 FQNEAQ. This CDR3 has 14 residues.

This clonotype was recorded once. The gene calls are TRBV20-1 and TRBJ1-2; 10 bases line up with TRBD1. Per the germline V gene, CDR1 is DFQATT and CDR2 is SNEGSKA (reference sequence). J lost 2 bases, V lost 7 bases, and 10 bases had no gene match. CDR3 length: 15 residues. CDR3 region: CSGQGARVRNYGYTF. CDR3 coding DNA: TGCAGTGGACAGGGGGCGAGAGTTCGGAACTATGGCTACACCTTC.

The chain's CDR3 is CASSLARDTGELFF. The CDR3 DNA is TGTGCCAGCAGCTTAGCCAGGGACACCGGGGAGCTGTTTTTT. This chain connects TRBV7-2 to TRBJ2-2, with D possibly matching TRBD1 (5 bases). CDR3 length: 14 amino acids. Trimming took 0 bases from V and 3 from J, leaving 5 bases between them. CDR1 is SGHTA and CDR2 is FQGNSA in the germline V gene.

The rearrangement links TRBV5-4 to TRBJ1-2; no clear D. CDR3 size: 15 residues. V was trimmed by 5 bases and J by 6 bases, leaving 20 bases between them. Germline V gene sequence: CDR1 SGHNT, CDR2 YYREEE (reference sequence). The CDR3 DNA follows: TGTGCCAGCAGACCCCAAGGCGGGCTACGCCATGGCTACACCTTC. Amino acids: CASRPQGGLRHGYTF.

The CDR3 is CSAPIGQGFRGTEAFF. The CDR3 nucleotides are TGCAGTGCCCCGATAGGGCAGGGGTTTAGGGGCACTGAAGCTTTCTTT. V is TRBV20-1 and J is TRBJ1-1; a weak D match, TRBD1 (6 bases). V was trimmed by 6 bases and J by 4 bases, leaving 24 bases between them. CDR3 length: 16 amino acids. The V gene's germline CDR1 is DFQATT and CDR2 SNEGSKA (reference sequence).

The chain joins TRBV7-2 to TRBJ1-5, with D perhaps TRBD1 (6 bases). V gave up 2 bases and J gave up 5 bases, with 13 bases separating them. Per the germline V gene, CDR1 is SGHTA and CDR2 is FQGNSA. This CDR3 region has 15 residues. The CDR3 nucleotides read TGTGCCAGCAGCTTACTCAGGGGCGAGGATCAGCCCCAGCATTTT. Its protein product is CASSLLRGEDQPQHF.

This clonotype appeared once. This chain links TRBV29-1 with TRBJ1-2; possible D gene TRBD1, 6 bases. CDR1 SQVTM and CDR2 ANQGSEA come from the germline V gene. The V end lost 4 bases, the J end lost 6 bases, and 12 bases lay between the germline ends. The CDR3 totals 12 residues. The CDR3: CSVGRGLDGYTF. DNA for the CDR3: TGCAGCGTTGGTCGGGGGCTTGATGGCTACACCTTC.

The chain joins TRBV6-5 to TRBJ2-3, with 10 nucleotides matching TRBD1. This CDR3 has 17 amino acids. J lost 4 bases, V lost 2 bases, and 9 bases had no gene match. Germline CDR1 reads MNHEY; CDR2 reads SVGAGI. The CDR3: CASSYEYRDRGADTQYF. The CDR3 nucleotides are TGTGCCAGCAGTTACGAATATCGGGACAGGGGTGCAGATACGCAGTATTTT.

This clonotype was detected only once. The chain has TRBV10-3 and TRBJ2-5; D unresolved. The ends were cut back, 3 bases at V and 4 bases at J, with 12 bases in the middle. Looked up from germline, CDR1 is ENHRY and CDR2 is SYGVKD. CDR3 length: 14 amino acids. The CDR3 loop reads CAISDPPNGETQYF. For the CDR3, the DNA is TGTGCCATCAGTGATCCGCCGAACGGAGAGACCCAGTACTTC.

This clonotype was detected once. V usage is TRBV11-2 and J usage is TRBJ1-1; no reliable D call. CDR3 length: 16 residues. CDR1 and CDR2 from the germline V gene are SGHAT and FQNNGV. Trimming took 5 bases from V and 6 from J, leaving 22 bases between them. The CDR3 DNA is TGTGCCAGCAGCCGCGACCCTTGGACTCGTCAATCTGAAGCTTTCTTT. Its protein product is CASSRDPWTRQSEAFF.

This chain joins TRBV10-3 and TRBJ2-3; D is uncertain. Germline values: CDR1 ENHRY, CDR2 SYGVKD. Trimming removed 0 bases from V and 2 bases from J, with 6 bases in between. The CDR3 covers 14 residues. The CDR3 region is CAISESGFTDTQYF. CDR3 coding DNA: TGTGCCATCAGTGAGTCGGGGTTCACAGATACGCAGTATTTT.

The CDR3 nucleotides are TGTGCCAGCAGTTACTCAATGACTTCTGGAAACACCATATATTTT. This sequence encodes CASSYSMTSGNTIYF. The V gene is TRBV6-5, the J gene TRBJ1-3; D is unresolved. The CDR3 is 15 amino acids. Trimming pared 0 bases from V and 1 base from J, leaving 7 bases between. Germline V CDR1 and CDR2: MNHEY, SVGAGI.

The gene calls are TRBV11-2 and TRBJ2-2; 11 positions agree with TRBD2. After removal of 6 bases from V and 3 bases from J, the junction contained 24 bases not matched to a gene. The CDR3 has 22 residues. The germline gives CDR1 SGHAT, CDR2 FQNNGV. The CDR3 is CASRRFGPRGLAGGRDTGELFF. Written as DNA, the CDR3 is TGTGCCAGCAGGCGATTTGGCCCCCGTGGTCTAGCGGGAGGCCGCGACACCGGGGAGCTGTTTTTT.

This rearrangement joins TRBV14 to TRBJ1-2, with D uncertain. The CDR3 is 14 residues long. Germline CDR1 and CDR2: SGHDN and FVKESK. With 1 base removed from V and 6 bases from J, the gap between germline ends came to 12 bases. CDR3 nucleotides: TGTGCCAGCAGCCAAGGAGCAGGAATCAATGGCTACACCTTC. This encodes CASSQGAGINGYTF. The variable domain in full, completed from reference TRBV14 and TRBJ1-2, reads EAGVTQFPSHSVIEKGQTVTLRCDPISGHDNLYWYRRVMGKEIKFLLHFVKESKQDESGMPNNRFLAERTGGTYSTLKVQPAELEDSGVYFCASSQGAGINGYTFGSGTRLTVV.

The chain employs TRBV20-1 and TRBJ2-1, with a weak D call TRBD1 (5 bases). CDR3 size: 12 residues. Germline CDR1 is DFQATT and CDR2 is SNEGSKA (reference sequence). V dropped 0 bases and J dropped 14 bases, with 14 bases sitting between them. CDR3 DNA sequence: TGCAGTGCTAGAGAGGGCGTCAGGGTTGAGTTCTTC. Translating gives CSAREGVRVEFF.

This clonotype was seen more than once but under ten times. The chain uses TRBV7-2 and TRBJ2-5, with D possibly matching TRBD1 (6 bases). The germline CDR1 and CDR2 sequences are SGHTA and FQGNSA. The CDR3 loop spans 13 amino acids. V was pared by 5 bases and J by 4 bases, with 11 bases between. CDR3 sequence: CASSLRGGETQYF. In DNA, the CDR3 is TGTGCCAGCAGCCTCCGAGGGGGAGAGACCCAGTACTTC.

This chain connects TRBV21-1 to TRBJ2-2. TRBV21-1 is classified as a pseudogene. CDR3 length equals 15 residues. The DNA for the CDR3 is TGTGCCAGCAGCAAAGCGGGCCAATACACCGGGGAGCTGTTTTTT. Its translation is CASSKAGQYTGELFF.

This clonotype was recorded only once. This chain joins TRBV18 and TRBJ2-7, with TRBD2 as a possible D gene (7 bases). CDR1 and CDR2 (germline): KGHSH, LQKENI. The CDR3 has 16 residues. V was shortened by 1 base and J by 5 bases, with 18 bases between the two germline ends. The CDR3: CASSPQWGGDGNEQYF. CDR3 DNA: TGTGCCAGCTCACCACAGTGGGGGGGCGACGGGAACGAGCAGTACTTC.

V and J are TRBV30 and TRBJ1-1; 7 bases match TRBD1. V lost 8 bases, J lost 5 bases, and 17 bases stayed unmatched. CDR3 length equals 15 residues. Per germline, CDR1 GTSNPN and CDR2 SVGIG (reference sequence). CDR3 loop: CAGGRPAQGVTEAFF. The DNA of the CDR3 is TGTGCCGGAGGTCGCCCGGCCCAGGGGGTTACTGAAGCTTTCTTT.

The J gene is TRBJ1-5, the V gene TRBV10-2, with TRBD1 as a possible D gene (5 bases). V lost 4 bases and J lost 6, with 10 bases in between. This CDR3 has 13 residues. CDR1 and CDR2 (germline): WSHSY, SAAADI. The CDR3 spells CASSVLGGQPQHF. The CDR3 DNA reads TGCGCCAGCAGTGTGTTGGGGGGTCAGCCCCAGCATTTT.

The chain employs TRBV18 and TRBJ2-7, with 7 nucleotides matching TRBD1. The CDR3 is 14 amino acids. Trimming cost V 6 bases and J 0 bases; bases outside gene matches: 5. From germline, CDR1 is KGHSH and CDR2 LQKENI. The CDR3, as DNA: TGTGCCAGCTCTCCCGACAGGGCCTCCTACGAGCAGTACTTC. As protein: CASSPDRASYEQYF.

This chain connects TRBV28 to TRBJ1-2, with a tentative D call TRBD1 (6 bases). Germline V lookup: CDR1 MDHEN, CDR2 SYDVKM. This CDR3 has 16 residues. V was clipped by 3 bases and J by 4 bases, with 18 bases between them. CDR3 sequence reads: CASSFINPGQSYGYTF. The CDR3 nucleotides are TGTGCCAGCAGTTTTATTAACCCAGGACAGAGCTATGGCTACACCTTC.

This clonotype occurred a few times. The rearrangement links TRBV20-1 to TRBJ2-3; TRBD1 aligns across 10 bases. V lost 1 base, J lost 10 bases, and 14 bases stayed unmatched. This CDR3 is built from 16 residues. Per germline, CDR1 DFQATT and CDR2 SNEGSKA (reference sequence). The CDR3 loop reads CSARAEGQGFRLAQYF. In nucleotides, the CDR3 is TGCAGTGCTAGAGCCGAGGGACAGGGGTTTAGGCTTGCGCAGTATTTT.

This rearrangement joins TRBV28 to TRBJ1-5, with 8 bases aligning to TRBD1. Trimming cost V 8 bases and J 0 bases; bases outside gene matches: 6. This CDR3 spans 15 amino acids. Germline V gives CDR1 MDHEN, CDR2 SYDVKM. CDR3 nucleotides: TGTGCCAGCGGCTGGGGACAGGCTAGCAATCAGCCCCAGCATTTT. This sequence encodes CASGWGQASNQPQHF.